Below, 23 T cell receptor beta chains from the same sample are listed, as sequenced in a study of blood T cell repertoires in COVID-19 (dated by TCRdb to between 2020 and 2021). Libraries came from the immunoSEQ multiplex PCR assay. TCRdb stores this immuneACCESS table with in-frame sequences only. Part of the clones is absent; in the studies checked, under half of the shortfall reflects unresolved V genes, and no reason is known for the rest. The sample table shows hundreds of thousands of clones, and 89% are seen once. The top ten clonotypes cover roughly 0.92% of the sample. Sequencing used peripheral blood. The receptors derive from a man in his late teens or twenties with COVID-19, enrolled during active disease.

The CDR3 region has the DNA TGTGCCAGCAGTTTTGGGGCGAGGCAGTACTTC. Amino acid sequence: CASSFGARQYF. This rearrangement joins TRBV12-3 or TRBV12-4 to TRBJ2-7; the D gene is possibly TRBD1 (5 bases). Between the trimmed V and J ends, which lost 3 bases and 9 bases, there was a span of 9 bases. This CDR3 spans 11 amino acids.

J is TRBJ2-7 and V is TRBV7-9; 7 bases map to TRBD1. CDR1 is SEHNR, CDR2 FQNEAQ, per germline (reference sequence). J lost 1 base, V lost 4 bases, and 4 bases had no gene match. This CDR3 comprises 14 residues. The CDR3 loop reads CASSSGQLSYEQYF. CDR3 sequence (DNA): TGTGCCAGCAGCTCGGGACAGCTATCCTACGAGCAGTACTTC.

The rearrangement links TRBV19 to TRBJ1-4; D is perhaps TRBD1 (5 bases). This CDR3 has 15 residues. Germline assignment: CDR1 LNHDA and CDR2 SQIVND (reference sequence). Trimming removed 3 bases at V and 4 bases at J, with 12 bases between. CDR3: CASSIWGEDNEKLFF. The DNA for the CDR3 is TGTGCCAGTAGTATTTGGGGGGAGGATAATGAAAAACTGTTTTTT.

This clone has just a few counts. This chain connects TRBV7-2 to TRBJ1-5; tentative D call: TRBD1 (5 bases). The V end was cut by 2 bases, the J end by 4 bases, with 12 bases between. The CDR3 length is 15 residues. The germline gives CDR1 SGHTA, CDR2 FQGNSA. CDR3 loop: CASSLYGTANQPQHF. The CDR3 nucleotides are TGTGCCAGCAGCTTATACGGGACTGCGAATCAGCCCCAGCATTTT.

Points on this clone: The same CDR3 is also encoded by other DNA sequences in this sample. V usage is TRBV27 and J usage is TRBJ2-7; no reliable D call. V was shortened by 5 bases and J by 1 base, with 9 bases between the two germline ends. CDR1 and CDR2 from the germline V gene are MNHEY and SMNVEV (reference sequence). This CDR3 spans 13 amino acids. CDR3 residues: CASSLGQSYEQYF. CDR3 nucleotide sequence: TGTGCCAGCAGTCTTGGGCAGTCCTACGAGCAGTACTTC.

The V call is TRBV5-5, the J call TRBJ2-1, with 9 nucleotides matching TRBD2. V shed 5 bases and J 5 bases; nucleotides not matched to a gene: 8. From germline, CDR1 is SGHKS and CDR2 YYEKEE (reference sequence). This CDR3 is built from 15 residues. CDR3 in amino acids: CASSYRLADNNEQFF. CDR3 nucleotides: TGTGCCAGCAGTTATAGACTAGCGGACAACAATGAGCAGTTCTTC.

The chain uses TRBV5-1 and TRBJ2-5; TRBD2 matches 7 bases. Germline V gives CDR1 SGHRS, CDR2 YFSETQ. This CDR3 comprises 15 residues. The V segment lost 0 bases and the J segment 7 bases; nucleotides outside the gene matches: 9. The CDR3 sequence is CASSLAAGVSATQYF. The CDR3 DNA reads TGCGCCAGCAGCTTGGCCGCGGGAGTCTCGGCGACCCAGTACTTC.

The chain carries TRBV12-3 or TRBV12-4 and TRBJ1-1, with D unclear. V was cut by 3 bases and J by 1 base, with 6 bases left in between. This CDR3 is built from 13 residues. The CDR3 protein is CASSLNWNTEAFF. The CDR3 DNA reads TGTGCCAGCAGTTTGAACTGGAACACTGAAGCTTTCTTT.

The chain links TRBV9 to TRBJ1-6; D might be TRBD1 (5 bases). Trimming stripped 0 bases from V and 3 bases from J, with 7 bases between. The germline V gene has CDR1 SGDLS and CDR2 YYNGEE. The CDR3 extends over 15 amino acids. The CDR3 sequence is CASSVAGGYNSPLHF. The CDR3 nucleotides are TGTGCCAGCAGCGTAGCGGGGGGCTATAATTCACCCCTCCACTTT.

In its sample, this clone was seen once. The chain links TRBV2 to TRBJ2-7; D remains unclear. Germline loops: CDR1 SNHLY, CDR2 FYNNEI. The V and J ends lost 1 base and 6 bases respectively, with 4 bases between them. The CDR3 extends over 11 amino acids. The CDR3 reads CASSEGPEQYF. The CDR3 DNA sequence: TGTGCCAGCAGTGAAGGGCCCGAGCAGTACTTC.

The chain recombines TRBV6-5 with TRBJ1-1; D ambiguous. The CDR3 is 14 residues long. Trimming shortened V by 0 bases and J by 0 bases, and 5 bases separated the two germline ends. The V gene's germline CDR1 is MNHEY and CDR2 SVGAGI. CDR3 region: CASSYSAVNTEAFF. CDR3 bases: TGTGCCAGCAGTTACTCCGCAGTGAACACTGAAGCTTTCTTT.

The chain combines TRBV3-1 (or the pseudogene TRBV3-2) with TRBJ2-3; tentative D call: TRBD2 (6 bases). Germline CDR1 is LGHDT and CDR2 is YNNKEL (reference sequence). Trimming shortened V by 1 base and J by 0 bases, and 8 bases separated the two germline ends. This CDR3 comprises 15 residues. The CDR3 region is CASSQAGTSTDTQYF. CDR3 nucleotides: TGTGCCAGCAGCCAAGCCGGGACTAGCACAGATACGCAGTATTTT.

J is TRBJ1-1 and V is TRBV20-1; 10 positions match TRBD1. There are 11 residues in the CDR3. Germline-derived CDR1 and CDR2 are DFQATT and SNEGSKA (reference sequence). DNA of the CDR3: TGCAGAACCGGGACAGGGGAAGAAGCTTTCTTT. Translating gives CRTGTGEEAFF.

This clone appeared a few times. The chain combines TRBV6-5 with TRBJ1-1; the D is unclear. Trimming removed 6 bases at V and 5 bases at J, with 13 bases between. Looked up from germline, CDR1 is MNHEY and CDR2 is SVGAGI. The CDR3 runs 13 residues. DNA of the CDR3: TGTGCCAGCAGACCGGTAAGAGGTACTGAAGCTTTCTTT. This codes for CASRPVRGTEAFF.

V is TRBV3-1 (or the pseudogene TRBV3-2) and J is TRBJ1-2; D remains unclear. V was clipped by 1 base and J by 0 bases, with 15 bases between them. This CDR3 has 17 amino acids. CDR1 is LGHDT and CDR2 is YNNKEL in the germline V gene (reference sequence). The CDR3 DNA reads as TGTGCCAGCAGCCAAGGTGTCAGAGACTCAGCTAACTATGGCTACACCTTC. It codes for CASSQGVRDSANYGYTF.

The V and J genes are TRBV5-6 and TRBJ2-1, with D hard to call. There are 15 residues in the CDR3. The germline gives CDR1 SGHDT, CDR2 YYEEEE. V lost 4 bases and J 0 bases, leaving 11 bases between the germline ends. CDR3 DNA: TGTGCCAGCAGCACATATCCTAGCTCCTACAATGAGCAGTTCTTC. Protein: CASSTYPSSYNEQFF.

The table lists this clone with a few counts. This chain joins TRBV7-2 and TRBJ2-7, with D perhaps TRBD2 (6 bases). The length of the CDR3 is 14 residues. Trimming removed 0 bases at V and 0 bases at J, with 6 bases between. The germline V gene has CDR1 SGHTA and CDR2 FQGNSA. Here the CDR3 reads CASSLASGSYEQYF. As DNA, the CDR3 is TGTGCCAGCAGCTTAGCTAGCGGCTCCTACGAGCAGTACTTC.

The CDR3 sequence: CASSARRQMETQYF. Here the CDR3 DNA reads TGTGCCAGCAGCGCACGCAGACAAATGGAGACCCAGTACTTC. The rearrangement joins TRBV3-1 (or the pseudogene TRBV3-2) to TRBJ2-5; no clear D gene. The CDR3 loop spans 14 amino acids. The V and J ends lost 5 bases and 5 bases respectively, with 15 bases between them. CDR1 is LGHDT, CDR2 YNNKEL, per germline (reference sequence).

This chain links TRBV10-2 with TRBJ2-5; 9 nucleotides match TRBD2. This CDR3 is built from 16 residues. Trimming at V came to 0 bases and at J to 2 bases, leaving 4 bases not matched to a gene. Germline CDR1 is WSHSY and CDR2 is SAAADI. CDR3 DNA: TGCGCCAGCAGTGAGTCGAGCGGGGGGTCACAAGAGACCCAGTACTTC. It is translated as CASSESSGGSQETQYF.

As for this clone: A much larger clone differs by one base, so this may be a read error. The same CDR3 also results from other DNA sequences found in this sample. The chain links TRBV6-5 to TRBJ1-2; TRBD1 aligns across 8 bases. The CDR3 has 13 amino acids. The germline V gene encodes CDR1 MNHEY and CDR2 SVGAGI. The CDR3, as DNA: TGTGCCAGCAGCTACCAGGGGGCGGTTGGCTATACCTTC. It is translated as CASSYQGAVGYTF.

This chain connects TRBV10-3 to TRBJ2-7; 9 bases agree with TRBD1. V lost 2 bases and J lost 2; bases outside the gene matches: 4. The CDR3 is made up of 15 amino acids. In germline, CDR1 is ENHRY, CDR2 SYGVKD. The CDR3 here is CAISEDRGLPYEQYF. As DNA, the CDR3 is TGTGCCATCAGTGAGGACAGGGGGTTACCCTACGAGCAGTACTTC.

Note on this clone: This may come from a read error, since a much larger clone is one base off. The V call is TRBV7-9, the J call TRBJ1-2; no clear D gene. The CDR3 totals 12 residues. Trimming left V 5 bases short and J 2 bases short, with 6 bases between. Germline assignment: CDR1 SEHNR and CDR2 FQNEAQ (reference sequence). The CDR3 DNA reads TGTGCCAGCAGCCGCGGGAACTATGGCTACACCTTC. It yields the protein CASSRGNYGYTF.

About this clone: This likely comes from a read error, as the CDR3 has no conserved phenylalanine or tryptophan at its end. Because the CDR3's place on the DNA is in doubt, the DNA is left out and the CDR3 is given as listed by TCRdb. V and J are TRBV19 and TRBJ1-5; the tabulated D call, TRBD1, remains unverified against the DNA. Germline CDR1 reads LNHDA; CDR2 reads SQIVND (reference sequence). The CDR3 length is 12 residues, termini included. This CDR3 reads CASSIGATGAVI.